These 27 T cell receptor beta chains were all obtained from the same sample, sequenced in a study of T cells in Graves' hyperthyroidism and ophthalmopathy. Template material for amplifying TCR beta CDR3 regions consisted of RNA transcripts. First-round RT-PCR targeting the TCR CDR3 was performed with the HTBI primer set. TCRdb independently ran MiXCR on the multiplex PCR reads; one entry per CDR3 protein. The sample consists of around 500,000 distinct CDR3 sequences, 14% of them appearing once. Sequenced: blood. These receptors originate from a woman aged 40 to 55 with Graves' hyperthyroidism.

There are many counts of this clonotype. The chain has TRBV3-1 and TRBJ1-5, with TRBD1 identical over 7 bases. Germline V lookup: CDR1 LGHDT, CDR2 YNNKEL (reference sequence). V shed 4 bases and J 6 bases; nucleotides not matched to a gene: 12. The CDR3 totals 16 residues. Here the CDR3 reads CASSPSGTVGAQPQHF. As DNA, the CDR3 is TGTGCCAGCAGCCCTTCCGGGACAGTTGGGGCTCAGCCCCAGCATTTT.

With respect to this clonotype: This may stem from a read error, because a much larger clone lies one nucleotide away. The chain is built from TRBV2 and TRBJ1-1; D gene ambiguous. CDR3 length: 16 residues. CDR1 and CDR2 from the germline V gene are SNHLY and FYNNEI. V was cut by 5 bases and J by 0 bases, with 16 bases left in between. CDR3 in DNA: TGTGCCAGCAGTAGGGATGGTAGGGTAATGAACACTGAAGCTTTCTTT. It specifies CASSRDGRVMNTEAFF.

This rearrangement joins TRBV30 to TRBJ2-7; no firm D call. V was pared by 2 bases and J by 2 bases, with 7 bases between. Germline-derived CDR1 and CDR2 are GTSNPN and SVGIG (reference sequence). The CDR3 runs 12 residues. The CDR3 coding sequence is TGTGCCTGGAGTCGGTTACCCTACGAGCAGTACTTC. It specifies CAWSRLPYEQYF. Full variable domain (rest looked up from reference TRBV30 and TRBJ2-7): SQTIHQWPATLVQPVGSPLSLECTVEGTSNPNLYWYRQAAGRGLQLLFYSVGIGQISSEVPQNLSASRPQDRQFILSSKKLLLSDSGFYLCAWSRLPYEQYFGPGTRLTVT.

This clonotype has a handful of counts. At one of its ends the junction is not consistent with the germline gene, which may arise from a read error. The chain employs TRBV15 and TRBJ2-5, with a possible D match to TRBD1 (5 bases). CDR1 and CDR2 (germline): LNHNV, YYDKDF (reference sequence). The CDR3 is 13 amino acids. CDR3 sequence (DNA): TGTGCCACCAGCAGAGATGCTAGACAGACGCAGTACTTC. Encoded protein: CATSRDARQTQYF.

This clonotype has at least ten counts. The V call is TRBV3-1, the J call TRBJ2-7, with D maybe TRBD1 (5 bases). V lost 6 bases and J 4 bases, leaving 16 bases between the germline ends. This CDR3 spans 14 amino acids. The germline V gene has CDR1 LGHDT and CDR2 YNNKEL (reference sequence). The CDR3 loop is CASSRTGTGYEQYF. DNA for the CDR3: TGTGCCAGCAGTCGGACGGGTACAGGATACGAGCAGTACTTC.

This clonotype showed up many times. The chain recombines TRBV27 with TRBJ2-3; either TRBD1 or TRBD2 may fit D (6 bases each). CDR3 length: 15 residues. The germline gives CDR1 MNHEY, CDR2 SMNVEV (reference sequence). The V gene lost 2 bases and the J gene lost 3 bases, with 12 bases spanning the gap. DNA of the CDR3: TGTGCCAGCAGTTTAACGGGGGCTAAAACAGATACGCAGTATTTT. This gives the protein CASSLTGAKTDTQYF.

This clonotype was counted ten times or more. The CDR3 DNA reads TGTGCCAGCAGGCTTTTCCCCATAAGACTAGCGGGAGGTGCTAGCACAGATACGCAGTATTTT. It yields the protein CASRLFPIRLAGGASTDTQYF. The genes are TRBV11-2 and TRBJ2-3; 13 bases align to TRBD2. V lost 6 bases and J lost 0; bases outside the gene matches: 18. The CDR3 spans 21 residues. Germline loops: CDR1 SGHAT, CDR2 FQNNGV.

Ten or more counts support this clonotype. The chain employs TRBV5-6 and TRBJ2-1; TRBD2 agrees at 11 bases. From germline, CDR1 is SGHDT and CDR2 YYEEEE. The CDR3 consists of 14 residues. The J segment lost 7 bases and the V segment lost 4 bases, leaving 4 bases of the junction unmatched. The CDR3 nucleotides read TGTGCCAGCAGCACCGGGACTAGCGGAAATGAGCAGTTCTTC. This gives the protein CASSTGTSGNEQFF.

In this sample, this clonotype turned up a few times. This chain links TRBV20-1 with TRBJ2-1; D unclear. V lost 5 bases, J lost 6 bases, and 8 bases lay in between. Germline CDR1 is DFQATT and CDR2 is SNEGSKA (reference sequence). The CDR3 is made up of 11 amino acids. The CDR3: CSAALPNEQFF. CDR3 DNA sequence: TGCAGTGCTGCCCTTCCCAATGAGCAGTTCTTC.

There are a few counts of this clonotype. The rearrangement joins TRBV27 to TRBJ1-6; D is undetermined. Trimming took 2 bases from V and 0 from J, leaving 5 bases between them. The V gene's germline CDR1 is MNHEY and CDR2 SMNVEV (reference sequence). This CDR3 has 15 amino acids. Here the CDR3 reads CASSLQSSYNSPLHF. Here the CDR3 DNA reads TGTGCCAGCAGTTTACAGAGCTCCTATAATTCACCCCTCCACTTT.

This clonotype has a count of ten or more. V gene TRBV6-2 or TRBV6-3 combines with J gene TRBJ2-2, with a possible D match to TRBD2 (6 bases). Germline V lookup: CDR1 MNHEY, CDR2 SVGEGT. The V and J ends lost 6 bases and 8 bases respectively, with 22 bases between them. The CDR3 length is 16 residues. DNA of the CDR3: TGTGCCAGCAGCCCTCCTCCCGGGACTCAAGGAGGGGAGCTGTTTTTT. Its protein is CASSPPPGTQGGELFF.

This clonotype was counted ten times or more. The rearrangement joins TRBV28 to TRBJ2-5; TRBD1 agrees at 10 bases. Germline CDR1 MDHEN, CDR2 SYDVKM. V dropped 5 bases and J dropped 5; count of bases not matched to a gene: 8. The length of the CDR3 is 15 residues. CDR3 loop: CASSRRTGGMETQYF. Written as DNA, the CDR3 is TGTGCCAGCAGTAGACGGACAGGGGGTATGGAGACCCAGTACTTC. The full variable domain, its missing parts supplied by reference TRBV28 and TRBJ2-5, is DVKVTQSSRYLVKRTGEKVFLECVQDMDHENMFWYRQDPGLGLRLIYFSYDVKMKEKGDIPEGYSVSREKKERFSLILESASTNQTSMYLCASSRRTGGMETQYFGPGTRLLVL.

The CDR3 DNA reads as TGTGCCAGTAGTATGGAGCAGAGGGGTACGCAGTATTTT. Translation gives CASSMEQRGTQYF. V gene TRBV19 combines with J gene TRBJ2-3; D possibly uses TRBD1 or TRBD2 (5 bases each). Trimming took off 3 bases at V and 8 bases at J, with 12 bases between the two ends. This CDR3 spans 13 amino acids. The V gene's germline CDR1 is LNHDA and CDR2 SQIVND (reference sequence).

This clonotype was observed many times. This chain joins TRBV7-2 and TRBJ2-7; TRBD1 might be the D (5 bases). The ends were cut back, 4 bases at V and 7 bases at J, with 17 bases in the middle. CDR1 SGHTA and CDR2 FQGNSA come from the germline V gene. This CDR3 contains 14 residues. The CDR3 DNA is TGTGCCAGCAGCTCCTGGGGCTGGACGTGGGAGCAGTACTTC. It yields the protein CASSSWGWTWEQYF.

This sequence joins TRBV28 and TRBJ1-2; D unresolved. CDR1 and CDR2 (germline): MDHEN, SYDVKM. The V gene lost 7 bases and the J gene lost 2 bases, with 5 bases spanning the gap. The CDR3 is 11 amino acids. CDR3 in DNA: TGTGCCAGCAATTCCAACTATGGCTACACCTTC. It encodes CASNSNYGYTF.

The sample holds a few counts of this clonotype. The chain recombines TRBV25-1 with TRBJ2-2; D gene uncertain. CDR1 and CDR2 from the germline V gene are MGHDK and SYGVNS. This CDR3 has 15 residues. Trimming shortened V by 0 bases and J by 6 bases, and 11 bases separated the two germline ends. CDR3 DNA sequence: TGTGCCAGCAGTGAATATCAGCGACTCGCCGGGGAGCTGTTTTTT. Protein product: CASSEYQRLAGELFF. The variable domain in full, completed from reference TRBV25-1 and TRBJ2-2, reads EADIYQTPRYLVIGTGKKITLECSQTMGHDKMYWYQQDPGMELHLIHYSYGVNSTEKGDLSSESTVSRIRTEHFPLTLESARPSHTSQYLCASSEYQRLAGELFFGEGSRLTVL.

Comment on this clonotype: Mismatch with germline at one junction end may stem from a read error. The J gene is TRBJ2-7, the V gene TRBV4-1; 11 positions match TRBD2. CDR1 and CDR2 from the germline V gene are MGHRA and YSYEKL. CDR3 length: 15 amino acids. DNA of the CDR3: TGCGCCAGCAGCCACGAACTAGCGGGAGATTACGGGCAGTACTTC. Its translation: CASSHELAGDYGQYF.

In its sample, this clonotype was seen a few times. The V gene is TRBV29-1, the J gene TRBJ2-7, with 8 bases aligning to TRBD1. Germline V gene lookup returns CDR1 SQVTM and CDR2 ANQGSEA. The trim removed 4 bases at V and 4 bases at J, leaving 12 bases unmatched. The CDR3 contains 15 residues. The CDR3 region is CSVAPGTGKLYEQYF. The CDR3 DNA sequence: TGCAGCGTTGCGCCCGGGACAGGTAAATTGTACGAGCAGTACTTC.

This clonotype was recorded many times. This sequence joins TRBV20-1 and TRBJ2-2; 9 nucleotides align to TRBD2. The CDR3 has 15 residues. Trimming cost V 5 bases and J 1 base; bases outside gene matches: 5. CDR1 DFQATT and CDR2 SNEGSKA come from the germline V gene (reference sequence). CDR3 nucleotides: TGCAGTGCTGACCAAGCGGGAGGGAACACCGGGGAGCTGTTTTTT. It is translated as CSADQAGGNTGELFF.

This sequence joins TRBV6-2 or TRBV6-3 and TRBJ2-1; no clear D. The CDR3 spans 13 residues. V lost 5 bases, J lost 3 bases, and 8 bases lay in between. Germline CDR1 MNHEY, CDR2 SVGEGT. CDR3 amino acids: CASSVGRYNEQFF. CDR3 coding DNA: TGTGCCAGCAGTGTTGGACGCTACAATGAGCAGTTCTTC.

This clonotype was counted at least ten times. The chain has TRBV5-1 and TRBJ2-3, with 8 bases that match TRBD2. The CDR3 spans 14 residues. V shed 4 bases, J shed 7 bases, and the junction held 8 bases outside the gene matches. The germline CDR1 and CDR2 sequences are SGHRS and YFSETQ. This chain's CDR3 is CASSVAGSSNTQYF. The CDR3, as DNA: TGCGCCAGCAGCGTAGCGGGGAGCTCGAATACGCAGTATTTT.

The CDR3 DNA follows: TGTGCCAGCAGCCTTACGCTGACCTCCTCCTACGAGCAGTACTTC. Its translation is CASSLTLTSSYEQYF. The J gene is TRBJ2-7, the V gene TRBV3-1; the D is unclear. Germline assignment: CDR1 LGHDT and CDR2 YNNKEL (reference sequence). This CDR3 has 15 residues. Trimming removed 4 bases at V and 0 bases at J, with 13 bases between.

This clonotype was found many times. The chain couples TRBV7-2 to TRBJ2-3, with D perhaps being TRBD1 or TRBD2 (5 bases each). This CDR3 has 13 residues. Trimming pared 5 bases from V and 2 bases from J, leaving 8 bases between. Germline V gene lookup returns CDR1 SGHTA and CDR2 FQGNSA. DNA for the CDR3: TGTGCCAGCAGCACCGGGGCCACAGATACGCAGTATTTT. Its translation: CASSTGATDTQYF.

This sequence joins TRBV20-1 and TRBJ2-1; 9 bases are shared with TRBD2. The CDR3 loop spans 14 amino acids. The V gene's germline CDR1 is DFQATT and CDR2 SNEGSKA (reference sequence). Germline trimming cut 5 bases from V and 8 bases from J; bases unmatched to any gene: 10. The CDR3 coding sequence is TGCAGTGCTGATGGGACTAGCCGGGACCATGAGCAGTTCTTC. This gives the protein CSADGTSRDHEQFF.

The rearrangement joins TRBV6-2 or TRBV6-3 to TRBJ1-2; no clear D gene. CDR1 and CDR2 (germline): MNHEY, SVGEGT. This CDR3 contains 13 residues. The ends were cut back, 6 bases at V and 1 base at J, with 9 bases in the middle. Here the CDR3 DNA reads TGTGCCAGCAGAGACATCAGTAACTATGGCTACACCTTC. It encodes CASRDISNYGYTF.

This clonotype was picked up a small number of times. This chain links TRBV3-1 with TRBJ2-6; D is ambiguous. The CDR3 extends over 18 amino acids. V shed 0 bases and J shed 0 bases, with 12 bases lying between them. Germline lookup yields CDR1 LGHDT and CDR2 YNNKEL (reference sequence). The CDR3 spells CASSQDRPASSGANVLTF. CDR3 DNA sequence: TGTGCCAGCAGCCAAGATAGACCCGCCAGCTCTGGGGCCAACGTCCTGACTTTC. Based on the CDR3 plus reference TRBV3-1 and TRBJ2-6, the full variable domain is DTAVSQTPKYLVTQMGNDKSIKCEQNLGHDTMYWYKQDSKKFLKIMFSYNNKELIINETVPNRFSPKSPDKAHLNLHINSLELGDSAVYFCASSQDRPASSGANVLTFGAGSRLTVL.

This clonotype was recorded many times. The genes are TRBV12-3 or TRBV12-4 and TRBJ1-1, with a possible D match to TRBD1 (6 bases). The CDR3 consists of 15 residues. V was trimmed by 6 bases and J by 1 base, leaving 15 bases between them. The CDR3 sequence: CASRETGLPNTEAFF. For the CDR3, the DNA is TGTGCCAGCAGAGAGACAGGTCTTCCGAACACTGAAGCTTTCTTT.